A single sample is the source of the 10 T cell receptor beta chains below, sequenced in a study of shared clonotypes between healthy human individuals. The table came from immunoSEQ multiplex PCR; TCRdb's copy has only in-frame clones and leaves some out. The sample records 2 million to 2.5 million clones, roughly 93% being singletons. Source material: naive CD4+ T cells from PBMCs. Subset specified: CD45RA+ positively selected. The receptors derive from a man aged 18 to 35 in good health. Some clones in this sample may be carry-over from other donors' samples.

CDR3 DNA: TGTGCCAGCAGCTTCGGCAGGGGGGGAAACAATGAGCAGTTCTTC. Translation gives CASSFGRGGNNEQFF. This rearrangement joins TRBV5-4 to TRBJ2-1; either TRBD1 or TRBD2 may supply D (7 bases each). V lost 2 bases to trimming and J lost 5 bases, with 14 bases between them. Germline values: CDR1 SGHNT, CDR2 YYREEE (reference sequence). This CDR3 is built from 15 residues.

The sample holds one count of this clone. The rearrangement links TRBV30 to TRBJ2-1; maybe TRBD2 (6 bases). V gave up 0 bases and J gave up 7 bases, with 13 bases separating them. CDR3 size: 14 residues. The germline V gene has CDR1 GTSNPN and CDR2 SVGIG (reference sequence). The CDR3 reads CAWSVGGGGNEQFF. CDR3 coding DNA: TGTGCCTGGAGTGTGGGTGGAGGAGGGAATGAGCAGTTCTTC.

This chain joins TRBV11-1 and TRBJ1-5, with 7 bases identical to TRBD1. This CDR3 contains 14 residues. Germline CDR1 reads SGHAT; CDR2 reads FQDESV (reference sequence). V dropped 5 bases and J dropped 5; count of bases not matched to a gene: 6. CDR3 protein: CASSQIGTDQPQHF. The CDR3 bases are TGTGCCAGCAGCCAGATCGGGACAGATCAGCCCCAGCATTTT.

There are a few counts of this clone. This sample includes further DNA sequences coding for the same CDR3. The chain links TRBV5-1 to TRBJ1-1, with D perhaps matching TRBD1 (6 bases). Trimming shortened V by 4 bases and J by 1 base, and 11 bases separated the two germline ends. The CDR3 covers 14 residues. CDR1 is SGHRS, CDR2 YFSETQ, per germline. CDR3 region: CASSLTGANTEAFF. In DNA form, the CDR3 reads TGCGCCAGCAGCCTGACAGGAGCGAACACTGAAGCTTTCTTT.

This clone was seen more than once but under ten times. This chain links TRBV2 with TRBJ1-1; tentatively, D is TRBD1 (6 bases). This CDR3 comprises 14 residues. From germline, CDR1 is SNHLY and CDR2 FYNNEI. The V gene lost 7 bases and the J gene lost 2 bases, with 14 bases spanning the gap. CDR3: CASTKGGLNTEAFF. The CDR3 nucleotides are TGTGCCAGCACGAAGGGGGGGTTAAACACTGAAGCTTTCTTT.

This clone was found a few times. The V and J genes are TRBV7-9 and TRBJ1-5; D possibly corresponds to TRBD1 (5 bases). Trimming left V 5 bases short and J 3 bases short, with 14 bases between. CDR3 size: 15 residues. Germline V lookup: CDR1 SEHNR, CDR2 FQNEAQ (reference sequence). The CDR3 coding sequence is TGTGCCAGCAGCCCCCAGGGCGCGGTCAATCAGCCCCAGCATTTT. Its protein product is CASSPQGAVNQPQHF.

The rearrangement uses TRBV2 and TRBJ2-1; tentative D call: TRBD2 (6 bases). The CDR3 contains 15 residues. Germline CDR1 is SNHLY and CDR2 is FYNNEI. Trimming cost V 4 bases and J 0 bases, with 10 bases left between them. CDR3 bases: TGTGCCAGCAGTGCTAGCGCGAGCTCCTACAATGAGCAGTTCTTC. It translates to CASSASASSYNEQFF.

V gene TRBV27 combines with J gene TRBJ1-6; a possible D gene is TRBD1 (5 bases). The germline CDR1 and CDR2 sequences are MNHEY and SMNVEV (reference sequence). The CDR3 is 10 residues long. Trimming took 10 bases from V and 9 from J, leaving 7 bases between them. The CDR3 loop reads CATGGSPLHF. Written as DNA, the CDR3 is TGTGCCACCGGGGGTTCACCCCTCCACTTT.

The chain links TRBV7-9 to TRBJ2-2; 9 positions match TRBD1. Germline-derived CDR1 and CDR2 are SEHNR and FQNEAQ (reference sequence). J gave up 7 bases and V 5 bases, and 5 bases lay outside the gene matches. The CDR3 has 14 amino acids. CDR3 region: CASSRRQGGGELFF. Written as DNA, the CDR3 is TGTGCCAGCAGCCGCCGACAGGGGGGCGGGGAGCTGTTTTTT.

CDR3 amino acids: CASSLSGHGDTEAFF. The CDR3 nucleotides read TGTGCCAGCAGCTTATCAGGGCACGGGGACACTGAAGCTTTCTTT. The chain recombines TRBV7-9 with TRBJ1-1, with a weak D call TRBD1 (5 bases). V lost 2 bases and J 3 bases, leaving 13 bases between the germline ends. CDR3 length equals 15 residues. The V gene's germline CDR1 is SEHNR and CDR2 FQNEAQ (reference sequence).